This is a list of T cell receptor beta chains from one sample in a study of T-cell reconstitution after alpha-beta-depleted transplantation in children. TCRdb redid the calling of the PCR reads with MiXCR, one entry per CDR3 protein. The table records about 870,000 distinct CDR3 sequences, 15% to 20% of them present only once. Material: PBMCs, mostly from graft donor cells, obtained 360 days after TCRalphabeta/CD19-depleted stem cell transplant. All receptors derive from a male patient younger than 18 who had a stem cell transplant for acute lymphoblastic leukemia, so the T cells may come from the graft donor. Both conserved end residues are part of each CDR3. D genes are given only for firm matches. Not all rows give a size; the values are once, few, many and, for expanded clones, a class.

TRBV12-3/TRBV12-4	-	TRBJ1-6	few	CASLGGGSPLHF	TGTGCCAGCTTAGGGGGAGGATCACCCCTCCACTTT
TRBV25-1	TRBD2	TRBJ2-1	-	CASSESAREGDNEQFF	TGTGCCAGCAGTGAAAGCGCCCGGGAGGGTGACAATGAGCAGTTCTTC
TRBV27	TRBD1	TRBJ2-7	-	CASSQPGQNSYEQYF	TGTGCCAGCAGTCAGCCGGGACAGAACTCCTACGAGCAGTACTTC
TRBV20-1	-	TRBJ2-7	-	CSARGASDYEQYF	TGCAGTGCTAGAGGCGCAAGCGACTACGAGCAGTACTTC
TRBV9	-	TRBJ1-6	-	CASSVRGWGSPLHF	TGTGCCAGCAGCGTTAGGGGGTGGGGTTCACCCCTCCACTTT
TRBV10-3	-	TRBJ1-1	many	CAISESQGYTEAFF	TGTGCCATCAGTGAGTCCCAGGGATACACTGAAGCTTTCTTT
TRBV3-1	-	TRBJ2-7	-	CASSQEGGIYEQYF	TGTGCCAGCAGCCAAGAGGGGGGAATCTACGAGCAGTACTTC
TRBV4-1	TRBD1	TRBJ2-3	-	CASGRGRPADTQYF	TGCGCCAGCGGAAGGGGGCGCCCCGCAGATACGCAGTATTTT
TRBV18	-	TRBJ1-4	-	CASSPLRTRGNEKLFF	TGTGCCAGCTCACCCCTCAGGACACGGGGGAATGAAAAACTGTTTTTT
TRBV12-3/TRBV12-4	TRBD2	TRBJ2-7	many	CASRRTSGYEQYF	TGTGCCAGCAGGCGGACTAGCGGGTACGAGCAGTACTTC
TRBV5-1	TRBD1	TRBJ2-7	few	CASAFLETGGYEQYF	TGCGCCAGCGCCTTTCTGGAAACAGGGGGTTACGAGCAGTACTTC
TRBV28	TRBD2	TRBJ2-3	-	CASSLIVPGGDTQYF	TGTGCCAGCAGTTTAATCGTCCCCGGGGGGGATACGCAGTATTTT
TRBV29-1	TRBD1	TRBJ1-1	-	CSVTTGGRTEAFF	TGCAGCGTTACCACAGGGGGCCGCACTGAAGCTTTCTTT
TRBV24-1	TRBD2	TRBJ2-7	-	CATSDPRGYPGLAGYEQYF	TGTGCCACCAGTGACCCCCGAGGATATCCGGGACTAGCGGGATACGAGCAGTACTTC
TRBV20-1	-	TRBJ2-4	-	CSARQLTLAKNIQYF	TGCAGTGCACGACAGCTGACACTAGCCAAAAACATTCAGTACTTC
TRBV5-1	-	TRBJ2-5	-	CASSSRTVGETQYF	TGCGCCAGCAGCTCCCGGACTGTGGGAGAGACCCAGTACTTC
TRBV7-3	TRBD2	TRBJ2-1	-	CASSPTSGSKNEQFF	TGTGCCAGCAGCCCGACTAGCGGGAGTAAGAATGAGCAGTTCTTC
TRBV20-1	TRBD2	TRBJ2-5	few	CSARERGLAFQETQYF	TGCAGTGCTAGAGAGAGGGGACTAGCGTTTCAAGAGACCCAGTACTTC
TRBV7-9	TRBD2	TRBJ2-1	few	CASSAVPGLAGRNEQFF	TGTGCCAGCAGCGCCGTCCCGGGACTAGCGGGAAGAAATGAGCAGTTCTTC
TRBV6-5	-	TRBJ2-7	-	CASSYSSSGAFNYEQYF	TGTGCCAGCAGTTACAGTTCGAGTGGCGCGTTTAACTACGAGCAGTACTTC
TRBV7-9	-	TRBJ2-1	-	CASSLAEGLEQFF	TGTGCCAGCAGCTTAGCGGAAGGACTTGAGCAGTTCTTC
TRBV25-1	-	TRBJ1-1	few	CASSLGGLGSGSAEAFF	TGTGCCAGCAGTCTCGGGGGCTTGGGTTCAGGTTCTGCTGAAGCTTTCTTT
TRBV5-1	TRBD2	TRBJ2-1	-	CASTPLAGGLDEQFF	TGCGCCAGCACCCCTCTAGCGGGAGGTCTCGATGAGCAGTTCTTC
TRBV6-1	TRBD2	TRBJ2-1	few	CASSVLAAYNEQFF	TGTGCCAGCAGTGTTCTAGCGGCCTACAATGAGCAGTTCTTC
TRBV9	TRBD2	TRBJ2-1	few	CASSGGLAAMSSYNEQFF	TGTGCCAGCAGCGGCGGACTAGCGGCCATGAGCTCCTACAATGAGCAGTTCTTC
TRBV12-3/TRBV12-4	-	TRBJ1-4	many	CASSPRGTAANEKLFF	TGTGCCAGCAGTCCACGGGGCACAGCGGCTAATGAAAAACTGTTTTTT
TRBV4-1	-	TRBJ2-3	many	CASSQANANTDTQYF	TGCGCCAGCAGCCAAGCGAATGCCAACACAGATACGCAGTATTTT
TRBV18	-	TRBJ2-2	many	CASSPKTGNTGELFF	TGTGCCAGCTCACCAAAGACGGGAAACACCGGGGAGCTGTTTTTT
TRBV15	-	TRBJ2-3	many	CATSRGGVSDTQYF	TGTGCCACCAGCAGAGGGGGAGTGTCAGATACGCAGTATTTT
TRBV7-9	-	TRBJ1-2	-	CASRLLDHGGTTYGYTF	TGTGCCAGCAGGTTGTTGGATCATGGAGGGACCACCTATGGCTACACCTTC
TRBV24-1	-	TRBJ1-2	-	CATWGRDYGYTF	TGTGCCACCTGGGGCAGGGACTATGGCTACACCTTC
TRBV24-1	-	TRBJ2-1	-	CATSDPAGGDNEQFF	TGTGCCACCAGTGATCCCGCCGGAGGGGACAATGAGCAGTTCTTC
TRBV20-1	TRBD2	TRBJ2-1	few	CSASRTSGKYNEQFF	TGCAGTGCTTCCCGGACTAGCGGGAAATACAATGAGCAGTTCTTC
TRBV29-1	-	TRBJ2-2	-	CGGRGTSGTGELFF	TGCGGTGGGCGAGGGACCTCGGGCACCGGGGAGCTGTTTTTT
TRBV4-1	-	TRBJ2-2	many	CASSQRQNTGELFF	TGCGCCAGCAGCCAACGACAGAACACCGGGGAGCTGTTTTTT
TRBV5-1	-	TRBJ2-3	-	CASSLRDGDTQYF	TGCGCCAGCAGCTTGCGAGACGGGGATACGCAGTATTTT
TRBV6-5	TRBD2	TRBJ2-2	few	CASREGPGELFF	TGTGCCAGCCGGGAGGGGCCCGGGGAGCTGTTTTTT
TRBV11-2	TRBD2	TRBJ2-3	few	CASSFGLALSTDTQYF	TGTGCCAGCAGCTTTGGACTAGCCTTGAGCACAGATACGCAGTATTTT
TRBV5-4	-	TRBJ2-2	few	CASSRQIKGTGELFF	TGTGCCAGCAGCCGACAGATAAAGGGAACCGGGGAGCTGTTTTTT
TRBV6-1	TRBD2	TRBJ2-7	once	CASSAGQRGSYEQYF	TGTGCCAGCAGTGCTGGCCAGCGGGGCTCCTACGAGCAGTACTTC
TRBV3-1	-	TRBJ2-3	few	CASSLPGARTDTQYF	TGTGCCAGCAGCCTGCCGGGAGCTCGCACAGATACGCAGTATTTT
TRBV29-1	TRBD2	TRBJ2-1	few	CSVASGAQGEQFF	TGCAGCGTTGCTAGCGGGGCCCAAGGGGAGCAGTTCTTC
TRBV7-9	-	TRBJ1-2	few	CASSLINYGYTF	TGTGCCAGCAGCTTAATTAACTATGGCTACACCTTC
TRBV7-2	TRBD2	TRBJ2-1	many	CASSLGSASGSYEQFF	TGTGCCAGCAGCTTAGGGTCCGCTAGCGGGAGTTATGAGCAGTTCTTC
TRBV11-2	TRBD1	TRBJ2-1	many	CASSFYLAGGYNEQFF	TGTGCCAGCAGCTTTTATTTAGCAGGGGGCTACAATGAGCAGTTCTTC
TRBV24-1	TRBD2	TRBJ2-1	many	CATGVAGEYEQFF	TGTGCCACCGGGGTAGCGGGAGAGTATGAGCAGTTCTTC
TRBV15	-	TRBJ1-5	-	CATSSGVFETQHF	TGTGCCACCAGCAGTGGGGTTTTCGAGACACAGCATTTT
TRBV4-1	TRBD2	TRBJ2-2	-	CASSDSVLAGGNTGELFF	TGCGCCAGCAGCGATTCGGTTCTAGCGGGAGGAAATACCGGGGAGCTGTTTTTT
TRBV7-9	TRBD1	TRBJ2-7	few	CASTSNAPGTGDYEQYF	TGTGCCAGCACCTCTAATGCCCCCGGGACAGGGGACTACGAGCAGTACTTC
TRBV5-6	-	TRBJ2-1	few	CASSFFLSYNEQFF	TGTGCCAGCAGCTTCTTCCTAAGCTACAATGAGCAGTTCTTC
TRBV5-1	TRBD2	TRBJ2-7	-	CASSLAGRERSGQYF	TGCGCCAGCAGCTTGGCCGGGCGGGAGCGAAGCGGGCAGTACTTC
TRBV20-1	TRBD2	TRBJ2-1	-	CSARDPGGPENEQFF	TGCAGTGCTAGAGACCCGGGAGGGCCGGAAAATGAGCAGTTCTTC
TRBV7-9	-	TRBJ2-2	many	CASSLHSGDTGELFF	TGTGCCAGCAGCTTACATAGCGGAGACACCGGGGAGCTGTTTTTT